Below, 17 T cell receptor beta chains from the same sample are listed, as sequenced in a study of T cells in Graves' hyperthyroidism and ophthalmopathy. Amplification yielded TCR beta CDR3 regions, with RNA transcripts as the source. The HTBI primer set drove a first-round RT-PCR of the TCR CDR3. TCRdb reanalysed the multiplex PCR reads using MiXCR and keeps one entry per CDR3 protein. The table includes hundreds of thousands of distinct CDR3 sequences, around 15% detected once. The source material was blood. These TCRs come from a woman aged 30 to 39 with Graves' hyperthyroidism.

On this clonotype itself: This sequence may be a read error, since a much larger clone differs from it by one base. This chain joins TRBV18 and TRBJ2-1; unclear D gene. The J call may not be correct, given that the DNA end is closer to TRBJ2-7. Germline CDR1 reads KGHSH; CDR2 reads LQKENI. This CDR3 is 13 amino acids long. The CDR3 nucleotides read TGTGCCAGCTCACCTGCTATAAACAATGAGCAGTACTTC. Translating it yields CASSPAINNEQYF.

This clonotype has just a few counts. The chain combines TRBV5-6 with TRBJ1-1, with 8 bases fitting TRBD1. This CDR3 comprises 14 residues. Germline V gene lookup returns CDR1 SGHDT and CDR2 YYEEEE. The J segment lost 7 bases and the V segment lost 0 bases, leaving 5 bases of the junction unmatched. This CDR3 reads CASSLVQGAGEAFF. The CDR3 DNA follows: TGTGCCAGCAGCTTGGTTCAGGGGGCTGGTGAAGCTTTCTTT.

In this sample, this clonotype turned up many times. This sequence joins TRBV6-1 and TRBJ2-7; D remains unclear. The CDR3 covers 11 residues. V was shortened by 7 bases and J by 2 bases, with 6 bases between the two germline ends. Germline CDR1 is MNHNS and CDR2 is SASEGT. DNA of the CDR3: TGTGCCAGCACCAAAGCCTACGAGCAGTACTTC. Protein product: CASTKAYEQYF.

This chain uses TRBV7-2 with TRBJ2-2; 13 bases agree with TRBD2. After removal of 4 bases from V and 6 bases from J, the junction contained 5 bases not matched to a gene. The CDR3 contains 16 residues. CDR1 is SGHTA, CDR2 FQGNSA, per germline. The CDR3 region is CASSSTSGRASGELFF. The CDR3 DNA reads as TGTGCCAGCAGCTCTACTAGCGGGAGGGCCTCCGGGGAGCTGTTTTTT. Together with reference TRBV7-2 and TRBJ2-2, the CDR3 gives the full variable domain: GAGVSQSPSNKVTEKGKDVELRCDPISGHTALYWYRQSLGQGLEFLIYFQGNSAPDKSGLPSDRFSAERTGGSVSTLTIQRTQQEDSAVYLCASSSTSGRASGELFFGEGSRLTVL.

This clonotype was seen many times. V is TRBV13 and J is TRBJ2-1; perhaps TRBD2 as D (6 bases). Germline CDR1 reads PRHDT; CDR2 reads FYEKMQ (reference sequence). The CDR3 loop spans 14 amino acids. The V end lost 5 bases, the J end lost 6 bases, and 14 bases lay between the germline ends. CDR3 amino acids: CASSQGTETNEQFF. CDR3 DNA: TGTGCCAGCAGCCAAGGGACTGAAACCAATGAGCAGTTCTTC. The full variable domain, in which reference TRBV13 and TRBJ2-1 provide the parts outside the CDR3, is AAGVIQSPRHLIKEKRETATLKCYPIPRHDTVYWYQQGPGQDPQFLISFYEKMQSDKGSIPDRFSAQQFSDYHSELNMSSLELGDSALYFCASSQGTETNEQFFGPGTRLTVL.

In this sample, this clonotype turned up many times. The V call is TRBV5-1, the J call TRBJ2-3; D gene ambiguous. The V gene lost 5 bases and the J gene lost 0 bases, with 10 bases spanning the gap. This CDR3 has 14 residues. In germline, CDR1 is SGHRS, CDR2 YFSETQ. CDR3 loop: CASSSLWSTDTQYF. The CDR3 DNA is TGCGCCAGCAGTTCGCTTTGGAGCACAGATACGCAGTATTTT. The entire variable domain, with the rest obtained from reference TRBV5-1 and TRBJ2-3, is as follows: KAGVTQTPRYLIKTRGQQVTLSCSPISGHRSVSWYQQTPGQGLQFLFEYFSETQRNKGNFPGRFSGRQFSNSRSEMNVSTLELGDSALYLCASSSLWSTDTQYFGPGTRLTVL.

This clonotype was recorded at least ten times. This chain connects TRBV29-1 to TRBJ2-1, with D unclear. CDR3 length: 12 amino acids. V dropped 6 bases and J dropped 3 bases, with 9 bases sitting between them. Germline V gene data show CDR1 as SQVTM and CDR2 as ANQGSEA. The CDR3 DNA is TGCAGCGTCCCCGGATTCTACAATGAGCAGTTCTTC. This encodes CSVPGFYNEQFF.

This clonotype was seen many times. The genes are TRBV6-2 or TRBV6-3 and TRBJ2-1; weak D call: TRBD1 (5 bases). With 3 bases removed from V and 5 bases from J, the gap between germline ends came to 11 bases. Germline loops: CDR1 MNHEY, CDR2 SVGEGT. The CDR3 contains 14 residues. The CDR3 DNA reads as TGTGCCAGCAGTTATACAGGCAGACACAATGAGCAGTTCTTC. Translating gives CASSYTGRHNEQFF.

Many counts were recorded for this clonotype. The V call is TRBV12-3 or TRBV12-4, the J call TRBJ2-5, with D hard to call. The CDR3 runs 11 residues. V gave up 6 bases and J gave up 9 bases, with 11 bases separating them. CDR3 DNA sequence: TGTGCCAGCAGAGAGGCTGGCGCCCAGTACTTC. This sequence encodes CASREAGAQYF.

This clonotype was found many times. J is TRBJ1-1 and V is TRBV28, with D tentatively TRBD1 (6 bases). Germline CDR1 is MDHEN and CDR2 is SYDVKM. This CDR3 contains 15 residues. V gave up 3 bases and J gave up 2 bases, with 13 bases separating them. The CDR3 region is CASSFRGPPNTEAFF. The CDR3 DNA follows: TGTGCCAGCAGTTTCAGGGGCCCGCCCAACACTGAAGCTTTCTTT.

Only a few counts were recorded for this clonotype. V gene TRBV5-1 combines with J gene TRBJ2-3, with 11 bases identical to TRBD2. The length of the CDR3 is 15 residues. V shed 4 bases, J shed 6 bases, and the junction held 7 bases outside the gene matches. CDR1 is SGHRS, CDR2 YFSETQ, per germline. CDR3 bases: TGCGCCAGCAGCGGTTTGGCTAGCGGGAGGGATACGCAGTATTTT. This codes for CASSGLASGRDTQYF.

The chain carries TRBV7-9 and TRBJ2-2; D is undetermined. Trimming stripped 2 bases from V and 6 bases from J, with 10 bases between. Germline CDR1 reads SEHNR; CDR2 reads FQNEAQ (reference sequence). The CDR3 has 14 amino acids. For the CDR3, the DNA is TGTGCCAGCAGCTTAATCCTAAAACCCGGGGAGCTGTTTTTT. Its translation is CASSLILKPGELFF.

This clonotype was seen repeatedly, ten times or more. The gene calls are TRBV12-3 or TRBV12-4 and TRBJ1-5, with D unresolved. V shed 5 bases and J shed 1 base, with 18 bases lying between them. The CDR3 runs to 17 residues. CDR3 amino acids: CASSLGKGRKSNQPQHF. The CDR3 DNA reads TGTGCCAGCAGTCTCGGTAAGGGAAGAAAGAGCAATCAGCCCCAGCATTTT.

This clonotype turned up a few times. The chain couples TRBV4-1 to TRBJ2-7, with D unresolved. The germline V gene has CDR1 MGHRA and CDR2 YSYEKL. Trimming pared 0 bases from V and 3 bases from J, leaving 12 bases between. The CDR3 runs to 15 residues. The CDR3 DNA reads TGCGCCAGCAGCCAAGATCGCGCCGACCTCTACGAGCAGTACTTC. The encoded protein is CASSQDRADLYEQYF.

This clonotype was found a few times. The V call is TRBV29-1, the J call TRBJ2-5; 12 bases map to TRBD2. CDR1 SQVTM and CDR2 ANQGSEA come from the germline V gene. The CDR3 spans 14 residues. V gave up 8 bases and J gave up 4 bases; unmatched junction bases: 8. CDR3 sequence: CSSHLAGGGETQYF. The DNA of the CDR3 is TGCAGCTCTCATCTAGCGGGAGGGGGAGAGACCCAGTACTTC.

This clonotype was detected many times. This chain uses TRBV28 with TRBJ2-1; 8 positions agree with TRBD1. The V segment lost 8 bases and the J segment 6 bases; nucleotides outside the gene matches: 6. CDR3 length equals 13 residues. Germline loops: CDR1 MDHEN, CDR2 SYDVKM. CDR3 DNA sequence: TGTGCCAGCTTAGACAGGGGCGGCAATGAGCAGTTCTTC. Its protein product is CASLDRGGNEQFF.

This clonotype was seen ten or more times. The CDR3 DNA reads TGTGCCAGTCGTAAATATCCTGGACTAGCGGGAGGGGTATTGACAGATACGCAGTATTTT. It is translated as CASRKYPGLAGGVLTDTQYF. The V gene is TRBV2, the J gene TRBJ2-3, with TRBD2 identical over 15 bases. V shed 9 bases and J 3 bases; nucleotides not matched to a gene: 19. This CDR3 region has 20 residues. From germline, CDR1 is SNHLY and CDR2 FYNNEI.